These 26 T cell receptor beta chains were sequenced from one sample in a study of technical replicates of blood from a few donors. The table came from immunoSEQ multiplex PCR; TCRdb's copy has only in-frame clones and leaves some out. Among tens of thousands of clones listed, about 90% were seen once. Sequenced sample: T cells isolated from PBMCs. The receptors here all came from a human donor in good health.

V and J are TRBV2 and TRBJ1-1, with D perhaps TRBD1 (5 bases). Between the trimmed V and J ends, which lost 8 bases and 0 bases, there was a span of 10 bases. In germline, CDR1 is SNHLY, CDR2 FYNNEI. This CDR3 region has 13 residues. The CDR3 nucleotides are TGTGCCAGCGGGGGGGGAATGAACACTGAAGCTTTCTTT. This gives the protein CASGGGMNTEAFF.

Concerning this clone itself: Its ends do not fully match the called genes, so a read error is possible. This sequence joins TRBV4-1 and TRBJ2-5, with D tentatively TRBD2 (5 bases). Germline CDR1 is MGHRA and CDR2 is YSYEKL. There are 13 residues in the CDR3. In nucleotides, the CDR3 is TGCGCCAGCAGCCAAGAAATGGGAGAGACTCAGTACTTC. Its translation: CASSQEMGETQYF.

The J gene is TRBJ2-1, the V gene TRBV7-9; 11 bases are shared with TRBD2. Germline loops: CDR1 SEHNR, CDR2 FQNEAQ (reference sequence). The V gene end was trimmed by 0 bases and the J gene end by 7 bases; junction bases not matched to a gene: 8. The CDR3 has 17 residues. The CDR3 loop reads CASSLAKGLAERNEQFF. The CDR3, as DNA: TGTGCCAGCAGCTTAGCGAAGGGACTAGCGGAGCGAAATGAGCAGTTCTTC.

V usage is TRBV5-1 and J usage is TRBJ1-1, with 9 positions matching TRBD1. Germline V gene sequence: CDR1 SGHRS, CDR2 YFSETQ. After removal of 4 bases from V and 4 bases from J, the junction contained 8 bases not matched to a gene. The CDR3 runs 15 residues. The DNA for the CDR3 is TGCGCCAGCAGCCAAATGGGACAGGGTGGCACTGAAGCTTTCTTT. This gives the protein CASSQMGQGGTEAFF.

The rearrangement uses TRBV7-9 and TRBJ1-1, with D uncertain. Deletions cut 10 bases from V and 6 bases from J, with 15 bases between. The CDR3 extends over 12 amino acids. Germline V gene sequence: CDR1 SEHNR, CDR2 FQNEAQ (reference sequence). The DNA of the CDR3 is TGTGCCACCTCTGGAGGGTTTCCTGAAGCTTTCTTT. It is translated as CATSGGFPEAFF.

This clone was seen only a few times. This chain connects TRBV7-2 to TRBJ2-7; D is possibly TRBD1 (6 bases). Germline CDR1 SGHTA, CDR2 FQGNSA. The CDR3 totals 13 residues. V gave up 1 base and J gave up 12 bases, with 16 bases separating them. The CDR3 loop reads CASSLEWGQGLYF. In nucleotides, the CDR3 is TGTGCCAGCAGCTTAGAGTGGGGCCAGGGGCTGTACTTC.

The V and J genes are TRBV5-1 and TRBJ1-1, with D possibly matching TRBD1 (5 bases). This CDR3 has 16 amino acids. V was trimmed by 0 bases and J by 0 bases, leaving 12 bases between them. From germline, CDR1 is SGHRS and CDR2 YFSETQ. CDR3 bases: TGCGCCAGCAGCTTGGGGTTCAGGGCTATGAACACTGAAGCTTTCTTT. It specifies CASSLGFRAMNTEAFF.

The chain carries TRBV11-2 and TRBJ2-7; 16 bases agree with TRBD2. Trimming at V came to 5 bases and at J to 6 bases, leaving 1 base not matched to a gene. The CDR3 extends over 14 amino acids. Germline assignment: CDR1 SGHAT and CDR2 FQNNGV. The CDR3 region is CASSGTSGRVEQYF. CDR3 DNA sequence: TGTGCCAGCAGCGGGACTAGCGGGAGGGTCGAGCAGTACTTC.

Concerning this clone itself: A read error may account for a junction end that differs from germline. V usage is TRBV7-6 and J usage is TRBJ2-5, with TRBD1 as a possible D gene (5 bases). Germline CDR1 and CDR2: SGHVS and FNYEAQ. The CDR3 spans 12 residues. The DNA of the CDR3 is TGTGCCAGCAGCTCGGCGACAGATTCTATAGACTTC. Protein sequence: CASSSATDSIDF.

V usage is TRBV28 and J usage is TRBJ1-4; D is uncertain. The CDR3 covers 15 residues. The germline V and J ends were trimmed by 6 bases and 8 bases, with 19 bases remaining between them. Germline CDR1 reads MDHEN; CDR2 reads SYDVKM. The CDR3 sequence is CASSYKPGNAEKLFF. For the CDR3, the DNA is TGTGCCAGCAGCTACAAACCGGGAAATGCGGAAAAACTGTTTTTT.

The rearrangement uses TRBV11-3 and TRBJ1-4; 10 bases line up with TRBD1. This CDR3 comprises 14 residues. In germline, CDR1 is SGHNT, CDR2 YENEEA. Trimming at V came to 4 bases and at J to 12 bases, leaving 8 bases not matched to a gene. CDR3 sequence: CASSSDRGRGELFF. The CDR3 DNA follows: TGTGCCAGCAGCTCGGACAGGGGGAGAGGGGAACTGTTTTTT.

The chain joins TRBV7-9 to TRBJ1-4; tentative D call: TRBD1 (5 bases). Germline CDR1 reads SEHNR; CDR2 reads FQNEAQ (reference sequence). With 1 base removed from V and 8 bases from J, the gap between germline ends came to 20 bases. The CDR3 runs 17 residues. In DNA form, the CDR3 reads TGTGCCAGCAGCTTAGGGTTTAGGGGACTGCTGCTCGAAAAACTGTTTTTT. Amino acids: CASSLGFRGLLLEKLFF.

The chain uses TRBV14 and TRBJ2-1, with 9 bases fitting TRBD2. V gave up 2 bases and J gave up 7 bases; unmatched junction bases: 15. Per the germline V gene, CDR1 is SGHDN and CDR2 is FVKESK. The CDR3 is 18 residues long. In DNA form, the CDR3 reads TGTGCCAGCAGCCAACGACATGGTGGTAGCGGGAGCGGGAATGAGCAGTTCTTC. Its protein is CASSQRHGGSGSGNEQFF.

This sequence joins TRBV6-6 and TRBJ1-5; a weak D match, TRBD1 (5 bases). CDR3 size: 14 residues. V was clipped by 5 bases and J by 0 bases, with 8 bases between them. CDR1 is MNHNY, CDR2 SVGAGI, per germline (reference sequence). CDR3 in amino acids: CASSAGISNQPQHF. In DNA form, the CDR3 reads TGTGCCAGCAGTGCAGGGATTAGCAATCAGCCCCAGCATTTT.

The V and J genes are TRBV19 and TRBJ1-1; no reliable D call. The CDR3 has 11 residues. Germline lookup yields CDR1 LNHDA and CDR2 SQIVND (reference sequence). V was cut by 6 bases and J by 7 bases, with 9 bases left in between. The CDR3 nucleotides are TGTGCCAGTAGAGAACAATATGAAGCTTTCTTT. This gives the protein CASREQYEAFF.

The chain employs TRBV7-2 and TRBJ2-5, with 11 bases identical to TRBD2. Germline-derived CDR1 and CDR2 are SGHTA and FQGNSA. This CDR3 is 15 amino acids long. With V trimmed by 2 bases and J by 4 bases, 3 bases remained unmatched. CDR3 nucleotide sequence: TGTGCCAGCAGCTTATATAGCGGGAGGGGAGAGACCCAGTACTTC. Encoded protein: CASSLYSGRGETQYF.

The chain uses TRBV18 and TRBJ2-2; a possible D gene is TRBD1 (6 bases). This CDR3 contains 19 residues. The germline V and J ends were trimmed by 1 base and 6 bases, with 24 bases remaining between them. CDR1 and CDR2 from the germline V gene are KGHSH and LQKENI. This CDR3 is CASSPRLAGTPRAAGELFF. As DNA, the CDR3 is TGTGCCAGCTCACCACGCCTCGCAGGGACACCAAGGGCGGCCGGGGAGCTGTTTTTT.

This chain joins TRBV7-9 and TRBJ1-2, with 10 bases aligning to TRBD1. J lost 3 bases, V lost 4 bases, and 5 bases had no gene match. This CDR3 has 15 amino acids. CDR1 is SEHNR and CDR2 is FQNEAQ in the germline V gene (reference sequence). This CDR3 is CASSYETGGHYGYTF. CDR3 sequence (DNA): TGTGCCAGCAGCTACGAGACAGGGGGCCACTATGGCTACACCTTC.

The CDR3 nucleotides are TGTGCCAGCAGTGAATTAGGGACAGGGGGCAGCTCCTACAATGAGCAGTTCTTC. Its translation: CASSELGTGGSSYNEQFF. J is TRBJ2-1 and V is TRBV6-1; 12 positions match TRBD1. CDR3 size: 18 residues. Germline CDR1 is MNHNS and CDR2 is SASEGT. V lost 2 bases and J lost 0; bases outside the gene matches: 5.

The rearrangement links TRBV27 to TRBJ2-3; 8 bases are shared with TRBD1. Germline V gene data show CDR1 as MNHEY and CDR2 as SMNVEV (reference sequence). Trimming cost V 3 bases and J 4 bases; bases outside gene matches: 9. The CDR3 contains 16 residues. CDR3 sequence: CASSFRQGAVADTQYF. The CDR3 DNA reads as TGTGCCAGCAGTTTTCGGCAGGGGGCGGTCGCAGATACGCAGTATTTT.

J is TRBJ2-5 and V is TRBV5-1, with 8 bases aligning to TRBD1. Germline-derived CDR1 and CDR2 are SGHRS and YFSETQ. V shed 2 bases and J 2 bases; nucleotides not matched to a gene: 5. This CDR3 has 15 amino acids. The DNA for the CDR3 is TGCGCCAGCAGCTTACCCGGGACAGGACAAGAGACCCAGTACTTC. It translates to CASSLPGTGQETQYF.

V usage is TRBV4-1 and J usage is TRBJ1-2; 8 bases are a match to TRBD1. V gave up 0 bases and J gave up 4 bases; unmatched junction bases: 10. Germline CDR1 MGHRA, CDR2 YSYEKL. The CDR3 consists of 17 residues. The CDR3 bases are TGCGCCAGCAGCCAAGACCCTCGGACAGGGCCCGTCTATGGCTACACCTTC. Protein: CASSQDPRTGPVYGYTF.

The CDR3, as DNA: TGTGCCTGGAGGGGCAGAGCAGGCGTTGAAGCTTTCTTT. Amino acids: CAWRGRAGVEAFF. The rearrangement uses TRBV30 and TRBJ1-1; no definite D call. With 3 bases removed from V and 7 bases from J, the gap between germline ends came to 15 bases. The CDR3 spans 13 residues. CDR1 GTSNPN and CDR2 SVGIG come from the germline V gene (reference sequence).

The chain is built from TRBV11-2 and TRBJ2-7; D might be TRBD2 (5 bases). Trimming left V 0 bases short and J 9 bases short, with 12 bases between. This CDR3 contains 13 residues. The germline CDR1 and CDR2 sequences are SGHAT and FQNNGV. The CDR3 DNA is TGTGCCAGCAGCTTAGATCTCGGGCGGGTGCAGTACTTC. This sequence encodes CASSLDLGRVQYF.

The genes are TRBV6-5 and TRBJ2-2; no firm D call. Trimming shortened V by 6 bases and J by 4 bases, and 6 bases separated the two germline ends. CDR1 and CDR2 from the germline V gene are MNHEY and SVGAGI. The CDR3 sequence is 12 residues long. Written as DNA, the CDR3 is TGTGCCAGCAGGTCCCTCACCGGGGAGCTGTTTTTT. Its protein is CASRSLTGELFF.

A single count supports this clone. This sequence joins TRBV4-1 and TRBJ1-5, with 10 bases aligning to TRBD1. Germline CDR1 is MGHRA and CDR2 is YSYEKL. This CDR3 is built from 20 residues. V dropped 1 base and J dropped 7; count of bases not matched to a gene: 19. The CDR3, as DNA: TGCGCCAGCAGCCAAGTTGTACGAAAAAGGGGACAGGGGAGCAGGCAGCCCCAGCATTTT. It is translated as CASSQVVRKRGQGSRQPQHF.